Presented here are 11 T cell receptor beta chains from one specimen sequenced in a study of early T cells in non-severe SARS-CoV-2 infection. MiXCR, applied by TCRdb to the 5' RACE reads, yields one record per CDR3 protein. The sample gives tens of thousands of distinct CDR3 sequences, about 11% of which show up once; less than 7% is in the top ten. Input material: whole blood. The receptors originated from an adult who was a healthcare worker with PCR-confirmed SARS-CoV-2 infection or an uninfected control (not recorded which).

This clonotype was counted many times. The rearrangement links TRBV5-1 to TRBJ2-1, with a tentative D call TRBD1 (6 bases). Germline V gene lookup returns CDR1 SGHRS and CDR2 YFSETQ. V shed 1 base and J shed 1 base, with 12 bases lying between them. The CDR3 is 16 residues long. The CDR3: CASSLNPQGSYNEQFF. In DNA form, the CDR3 reads TGCGCCAGCAGCTTGAACCCACAGGGTTCCTACAATGAGCAGTTCTTC.

In this sample, this clonotype turned up many times. The chain couples TRBV6-2 or TRBV6-3 to TRBJ2-1, with 7 bases that match TRBD2. Per germline, CDR1 MNHEY and CDR2 SVGEGT. CDR3 length: 15 residues. The J segment lost 10 bases and the V segment lost 2 bases, leaving 11 bases of the junction unmatched. CDR3 DNA: TGTGCCAGCAGTTACGGTGGGAGGGCCAGGAGGGAGCAGTTCTTC. It translates to CASSYGGRARREQFF.

This clonotype was picked up many times. V usage is TRBV2 and J usage is TRBJ1-3; no firm D call. V was cut by 5 bases and J by 0 bases, with 17 bases left in between. This CDR3 comprises 17 residues. Looked up from germline, CDR1 is SNHLY and CDR2 is FYNNEI. The CDR3 nucleotides read TGTGCCAGCAGTTTCGGTGGTTTGATACGCTCTGGAAACACCATATATTTT. It specifies CASSFGGLIRSGNTIYF.

Ten or more counts support this clonotype. The chain joins TRBV27 to TRBJ1-2; 9 bases agree with TRBD1. The junction had 10 bases not matched to a gene; V was cut back by 5 bases and J by 6 bases. Germline CDR1 reads MNHEY; CDR2 reads SMNVEV (reference sequence). CDR3 length: 15 amino acids. The CDR3 sequence: CASSLGQGGNHGYTF. The DNA of the CDR3 is TGTGCCAGCAGTCTGGGACAGGGAGGAAATCATGGCTACACCTTC.

This clonotype was seen repeatedly, ten times or more. The V and J genes are TRBV5-1 and TRBJ2-3, with 12 bases matching TRBD1. There are 15 residues in the CDR3. The V gene end was trimmed by 4 bases and the J gene end by 7 bases; junction bases not matched to a gene: 7. Germline CDR1 SGHRS, CDR2 YFSETQ. In DNA form, the CDR3 reads TGCGCCAGCAGCCAAGGGACAGGGGGCATGAATACGCAGTATTTT. Translation gives CASSQGTGGMNTQYF.

This chain connects TRBV2 to TRBJ1-5; 7 nucleotides line up with TRBD1. Germline V gives CDR1 SNHLY, CDR2 FYNNEI. With V trimmed by 5 bases and J by 5 bases, 3 bases remained unmatched. There are 13 residues in the CDR3. This CDR3 reads CASSWDRYQPQHF. The DNA for the CDR3 is TGTGCCAGCAGTTGGGACAGATATCAGCCCCAGCATTTT. The entire variable domain, with the rest obtained from reference TRBV2 and TRBJ1-5, is as follows: EPEVTQTPSHQVTQMGQEVILRCVPISNHLYFYWYRQILGQKVEFLVSFYNNEISEKSEIFDDQFSVERPDGSNFTLKIRSTKLEDSAMYFCASSWDRYQPQHFGDGTRLSIL.

This clonotype was counted at least ten times. The chain has TRBV29-1 and TRBJ2-3; D not certain. CDR1 and CDR2 (germline): SQVTM, ANQGSEA. The CDR3 totals 12 residues. The ends were cut back, 5 bases at V and 1 base at J, with 7 bases in the middle. The CDR3 sequence: CSVLRGTDTQYF. DNA of the CDR3: TGCAGCGTTCTTAGGGGCACAGATACGCAGTATTTT.

This clonotype was seen a single time. One end of the junction fails to match germline, which may point to a read error. The chain combines TRBV18 with TRBJ2-3, with D unresolved. Germline lookup yields CDR1 KGHSH and CDR2 LQKENI. The CDR3 length is 13 residues. The CDR3 reads CVSSPFGPDTQYF. The CDR3 DNA reads as TGTGTCAGCTCACCGTTCGGGCCAGATACGCAGTATTTT.

J is TRBJ2-1 and V is TRBV4-1, with 8 bases fitting TRBD2. V was pared by 1 base and J by 4 bases, with 3 bases of the junction left unmatched. The CDR3 runs to 15 residues. Per the germline V gene, CDR1 is MGHRA and CDR2 is YSYEKL. The chain's CDR3 is CASSQVAGGYNEQFF. DNA for the CDR3: TGCGCCAGCAGCCAAGTCGCGGGAGGTTACAATGAGCAGTTCTTC.

This clonotype was seen repeatedly, ten times or more. The rearrangement joins TRBV20-1 to TRBJ2-3; TRBD2 agrees at 10 bases. Trimming took 3 bases from V and 5 from J; bases not matched to a gene: 11. Germline CDR1 reads DFQATT; CDR2 reads SNEGSKA (reference sequence). This CDR3 is built from 16 residues. CDR3 sequence reads: CSASTLAGAWGDTQYF. CDR3 in DNA: TGCAGTGCTAGTACCCTAGCGGGGGCATGGGGAGATACGCAGTATTTT.

This clonotype occurred many times. V is TRBV6-6 and J is TRBJ2-1; 11 positions agree with TRBD1. Looked up from germline, CDR1 is MNHNY and CDR2 is SVGAGI (reference sequence). This CDR3 is built from 14 residues. The V segment lost 10 bases and the J segment 8 bases; nucleotides outside the gene matches: 10. For the CDR3, the DNA is TGTGCCACCTTACCGGGACAGGGGGGCGATGAGCAGTTCTTC. Translation: CATLPGQGGDEQFF.